A single sample is the source of the 29 T cell receptor beta chains below, sequenced in a study of cytomegalovirus exposure and HLA in healthy donors (TCRdb year 2017). The library was made by the immunoSEQ multiplex PCR assay. The immuneACCESS repertoire file appears here via TCRdb, limited to in-frame rearrangements. These files lack a portion of the clones; in checked studies, under half of the deficit traces to unresolved V genes, and the cause of the others is not known. For this sample the table gives around 120,000 clones, of which more than 75% were detected only once. Nearly 6.5% of the sample comes from the top ten. Sequencing input: PBMCs. These receptors all stem from a woman aged 18-30 years in good health and CMV-seropositive.

The chain carries TRBV29-1 and TRBJ1-2; TRBD1 matches 7 bases. V gave up 6 bases and J gave up 4 bases; unmatched junction bases: 14. Germline assignment: CDR1 SQVTM and CDR2 ANQGSEA. This CDR3 has 15 residues. The CDR3 is CSVETGQPSSYGYTF. CDR3 nucleotides: TGCAGCGTCGAGACGGGACAGCCCTCAAGCTATGGCTACACCTTC.

In this sample, this clone turned up once. The chain uses TRBV18 and TRBJ2-1; TRBD2 matches 8 bases. The CDR3 has 15 residues. The V and J ends lost 3 bases and 2 bases, in that order; junction bases with no gene match: 3. Germline values: CDR1 KGHSH, CDR2 LQKENI. CDR3 sequence (DNA): TGTGCCAGCTCACCCTATAGCGGGGCCTACAATGAGCAGTTCTTC. This sequence encodes CASSPYSGAYNEQFF.

In this sample, this clone turned up a few times. This chain joins TRBV7-2 and TRBJ1-4; D is ambiguous. This CDR3 has 14 residues. In germline, CDR1 is SGHTA, CDR2 FQGNSA. The V end lost 3 bases, the J end lost 1 base, and 6 bases lay between the germline ends. CDR3 sequence reads: CASSFPGTNEKLFF. The CDR3 bases are TGTGCCAGCAGCTTCCCGGGAACTAATGAAAAACTGTTTTTT.

This chain joins TRBV5-1 and TRBJ1-1, with D tentatively TRBD1 (6 bases). The V end lost 0 bases, the J end lost 1 base, and 10 bases lay between the germline ends. Germline V lookup: CDR1 SGHRS, CDR2 YFSETQ. This CDR3 has 15 residues. The CDR3 sequence is CASSLGPGANTEAFF. For the CDR3, the DNA is TGCGCCAGCAGCTTGGGCCCAGGGGCGAACACTGAAGCTTTCTTT.

Concerning this clone: The sample contains more than one DNA sequence encoding this CDR3. DNA of the CDR3: TGTGCCAGCAGCGTAGGGGACAGGGAAAAACTGTTTTTT. It specifies CASSVGDREKLFF. V and J are TRBV9 and TRBJ1-4; TRBD1 matches at 8 bases. Germline CDR1 and CDR2: SGDLS and YYNGEE. The CDR3 has 13 residues. Trimming took 0 bases from V and 8 from J; bases not matched to a gene: 0.

The chain has TRBV5-6 and TRBJ2-1, with D perhaps matching TRBD1 (6 bases). CDR3 size: 17 residues. Trimming took 3 bases from V and 2 from J, leaving 18 bases between them. The germline V gene has CDR1 SGHDT and CDR2 YYEEEE. The CDR3 protein is CASSSILTGVPYNEQFF. As DNA, the CDR3 is TGTGCCAGCAGCTCCATCTTGACAGGAGTCCCCTACAATGAGCAGTTCTTC.

The chain couples TRBV15 to TRBJ2-7, with D possibly TRBD1 on 6 matching bases. This CDR3 has 12 residues. V was shortened by 2 bases and J by 7 bases, with 9 bases between the two germline ends. CDR1 and CDR2 from the germline V gene are LNHNV and YYDKDF (reference sequence). CDR3 bases: TGTGCCACCAGCAGAACAGGGTTTGAGCAGTACTTC. Its translation: CATSRTGFEQYF.

The V and J genes are TRBV18 and TRBJ1-3; D may be TRBD1 (5 bases). V lost 2 bases and J 0 bases, leaving 11 bases between the germline ends. The CDR3 has 16 residues. From germline, CDR1 is KGHSH and CDR2 LQKENI. The CDR3 sequence is CASSPRAGPSGNTIYF. The CDR3, as DNA: TGTGCCAGCTCACCAAGGGCAGGGCCCTCTGGAAACACCATATATTTT. The full variable domain, completed using reference TRBV18 and TRBJ1-3, is NAGVMQNPRHLVRRRGQEARLRCSPMKGHSHVYWYRQLPEEGLKFMVYLQKENIIDESGMPKERFSAEFPKEGPSILRIQQVVRGDSAAYFCASSPRAGPSGNTIYFGEGSWLTVV.

The rearrangement uses TRBV9 and TRBJ2-7, with 12 bases lining up with TRBD1. This CDR3 contains 15 residues. The germline gives CDR1 SGDLS, CDR2 YYNGEE. V was pared by 4 bases and J by 4 bases, with 6 bases of the junction left unmatched. This CDR3 is CASSTGTGGSYEQYF. The DNA for the CDR3 is TGTGCCAGCAGCACCGGGACAGGGGGCTCATACGAGCAGTACTTC.

CDR3 loop: CASSTGTGRNQPQHF. CDR3 coding DNA: TGTGCCAGCAGCACCGGGACAGGGAGAAATCAGCCCCAGCATTTT. The chain carries TRBV6-5 and TRBJ1-5, with 9 bases matching TRBD1. J gave up 4 bases and V 6 bases, and 7 bases lay outside the gene matches. The CDR3 is 15 residues long. Germline values: CDR1 MNHEY, CDR2 SVGAGI.

The V and J genes are TRBV13 and TRBJ2-1; the D gene is possibly TRBD2 (6 bases). The CDR3 loop spans 15 amino acids. Germline V gene data show CDR1 as PRHDT and CDR2 as FYEKMQ (reference sequence). Trimming cost V 5 bases and J 8 bases, with 19 bases left between them. As DNA, the CDR3 is TGTGCCAGCAGCCCCAACTGGGCTAGCGCTGATGAGCAGTTCTTC. It codes for CASSPNWASADEQFF.

The rearrangement joins TRBV27 to TRBJ1-4; D unclear. Germline V gives CDR1 MNHEY, CDR2 SMNVEV (reference sequence). The germline V and J ends were trimmed by 6 bases and 7 bases, with 12 bases remaining between them. The CDR3 runs 13 residues. The CDR3 nucleotides are TGTGCCAGCAGACGGACTAGGACTGAAAAACTGTTTTTT. Its translation is CASRRTRTEKLFF.

The rearrangement links TRBV11-3 to TRBJ2-7, with a tentative D call TRBD2 (6 bases). Trimming stripped 5 bases from V and 2 bases from J, with 25 bases between. The CDR3 contains 18 residues. Germline loops: CDR1 SGHNT, CDR2 YENEEA. The CDR3 nucleotides are TGTGCCAGCAGCCATGGGGAGGTGCAGATGCTAGAACCCTACGAGCAGTACTTC. Its translation: CASSHGEVQMLEPYEQYF. Variable domain in full (rest from reference TRBV11-3 and TRBJ2-7): EAGVVQSPRYKIIEKKQPVAFWCNPISGHNTLYWYLQNLGQGPELLIRYENEEAVDDSQLPKDRFSAERLKGVDSTLKIQPAELGDSAVYLCASSHGEVQMLEPYEQYFGPGTRLTVT.

The V gene is TRBV7-9, the J gene TRBJ2-1; tentatively, D is TRBD2 (5 bases). The length of the CDR3 is 12 residues. Per the germline V gene, CDR1 is SEHNR and CDR2 is FQNEAQ (reference sequence). The germline V and J ends were trimmed by 5 bases and 9 bases, with 11 bases remaining between them. CDR3 DNA: TGTGCCAGCAGCCCTTCGGAGGTTGAGCAGTTCTTC. It encodes CASSPSEVEQFF.

This clone was observed a single time. V gene TRBV7-8 combines with J gene TRBJ1-1; a weak D match, TRBD1 (5 bases). Trimming took off 5 bases at V and 1 base at J, with 8 bases between the two ends. The CDR3 has 13 amino acids. Germline CDR1 is SGHVS and CDR2 is FQNEAQ. In nucleotides, the CDR3 is TGTGCCAGCAGCCAAGGACAGAACACTGAAGCTTTCTTT. The encoded protein is CASSQGQNTEAFF.

V is TRBV7-9 and J is TRBJ1-4; perhaps TRBD1 as D (6 bases). V was trimmed by 2 bases and J by 0 bases, leaving 13 bases between them. The germline gives CDR1 SEHNR, CDR2 FQNEAQ (reference sequence). This CDR3 is built from 17 residues. DNA of the CDR3: TGTGCCAGCAGCTTACCCGGCCAGGGGACAACTAATGAAAAACTGTTTTTT. Translated, it gives CASSLPGQGTTNEKLFF.

This rearrangement joins TRBV9 to TRBJ2-3, with TRBD1 matching over 10 bases. The CDR3 covers 15 residues. Germline values: CDR1 SGDLS, CDR2 YYNGEE. V shed 0 bases, J shed 6 bases, and the junction held 4 bases outside the gene matches. The chain's CDR3 is CASSVDGTGEDTQYF. CDR3 in DNA: TGTGCCAGCAGCGTAGATGGGACAGGGGAGGATACGCAGTATTTT.

The chain has TRBV6-5 and TRBJ2-7; 7 bases align to TRBD1. Germline assignment: CDR1 MNHEY and CDR2 SVGAGI. J gave up 6 bases and V 4 bases, and 9 bases lay outside the gene matches. The CDR3 runs to 14 residues. The CDR3 sequence: CASSFNRDSAEQYF. In DNA, the CDR3 is TGTGCCAGCAGTTTCAATAGGGACAGTGCCGAGCAGTACTTC.

The rearrangement joins TRBV30 to TRBJ1-2; TRBD1 matches 11 bases. Losses at the gene ends were 4 bases for V and 0 bases for J; bases not matched to a gene: 1. The germline V gene encodes CDR1 GTSNPN and CDR2 SVGIG (reference sequence). The CDR3 totals 14 residues. The CDR3 spells CAWKDRGPNYGYTF. As DNA, the CDR3 is TGTGCCTGGAAGGACAGGGGGCCTAACTATGGCTACACCTTC.

The V gene is TRBV2, the J gene TRBJ2-7; 11 bases align to TRBD1. The junction had 4 bases not matched to a gene; V was cut back by 4 bases and J by 2 bases. The CDR3 has 15 amino acids. Germline assignment: CDR1 SNHLY and CDR2 FYNNEI. The CDR3 spells CASSVTGQGAYEQYF. CDR3 nucleotide sequence: TGTGCCAGCAGTGTAACGGGACAGGGGGCCTACGAGCAGTACTTC.

J is TRBJ1-2 and V is TRBV29-1; TRBD1 might be the D (6 bases). Deletions cut 7 bases from V and 5 bases from J, with 11 bases between. CDR3 length: 11 amino acids. Germline lookup yields CDR1 SQVTM and CDR2 ANQGSEA. CDR3 loop: CSGKGGYGYTF. The CDR3 nucleotides are TGCAGCGGGAAAGGGGGATATGGCTACACCTTC.

J is TRBJ2-7 and V is TRBV30; 7 bases agree with TRBD1. This CDR3 is built from 14 residues. The germline CDR1 and CDR2 sequences are GTSNPN and SVGIG (reference sequence). V lost 1 base and J lost 3; bases outside the gene matches: 6. DNA of the CDR3: TGTGCCTGGAGTGCTTGGGACAGCATCTACGAGCAGTACTTC. Residues: CAWSAWDSIYEQYF.

This clone was seen a handful of times. The rearrangement joins TRBV2 to TRBJ1-5; D is possibly TRBD1 (5 bases). This CDR3 is built from 14 residues. CDR1 and CDR2 (germline): SNHLY, FYNNEI. Trimming shortened V by 5 bases and J by 4 bases, and 12 bases separated the two germline ends. CDR3 residues: CASSIDSVNQPQHF. CDR3 DNA sequence: TGTGCCAGCAGTATAGACAGCGTGAATCAGCCCCAGCATTTT.

The chain has TRBV5-4 and TRBJ2-1; TRBD2 aligns across 14 bases. This CDR3 has 15 amino acids. Germline loops: CDR1 SGHNT, CDR2 YYREEE (reference sequence). The J segment lost 10 bases and the V segment lost 2 bases, leaving 5 bases of the junction unmatched. The CDR3 nucleotides read TGTGCCAGCAGCTTAGGACTAGCGGGAGGAAGCGAGCAGTTCTTC. Its translation: CASSLGLAGGSEQFF.

The chain links TRBV5-4 to TRBJ2-3; TRBD1 agrees at 8 bases. J lost 4 bases, V lost 4 bases, and 5 bases had no gene match. CDR1 and CDR2 from the germline V gene are SGHNT and YYREEE (reference sequence). The CDR3 is 14 amino acids. The CDR3 DNA reads as TGTGCCAGCAGCACAAAACAGGGGGCAGATACGCAGTATTTT. It specifies CASSTKQGADTQYF.

This chain links TRBV5-4 with TRBJ2-1, with 8 bases identical to TRBD1. Trimming cost V 6 bases and J 2 bases; bases outside gene matches: 4. This CDR3 is 14 amino acids long. Germline V gene data show CDR1 as SGHNT and CDR2 as YYREEE (reference sequence). CDR3 region: CASTGGETYNEQFF. In DNA form, the CDR3 reads TGTGCCAGCACAGGGGGCGAAACCTACAATGAGCAGTTCTTC.

V is TRBV1 and J is TRBJ2-1; whether TRBD2, the table's D call, matches the DNA was not checked. TRBV1 is a pseudogene. The length of the CDR3 is 17 residues. The CDR3 is CTSSQDTGRYTYNEQFF. CDR3 DNA sequence: TGCACCAGCAGCCAAGATACCGGGAGGTATACCTACAATGAGCAGTTCTTC.

The V gene is TRBV27, the J gene TRBJ2-3; tentatively, D is TRBD1 (6 bases). Germline V gene sequence: CDR1 MNHEY, CDR2 SMNVEV (reference sequence). This CDR3 is 15 amino acids long. V shed 5 bases and J shed 4 bases, with 16 bases lying between them. CDR3 loop: CASSHQGFYADTQYF. For the CDR3, the DNA is TGTGCCAGCAGTCACCAGGGGTTTTACGCAGATACGCAGTATTTT.

This chain uses TRBV10-1 with TRBJ2-7; 7 nucleotides align to TRBD1. Germline V gives CDR1 WNHNN, CDR2 SYGVQD (reference sequence). This CDR3 region has 12 residues. After removal of 6 bases from V and 7 bases from J, the junction contained 6 bases not matched to a gene. The CDR3 loop reads CASSDRVGEQYF. The CDR3 region has the DNA TGCGCCAGCAGCGACAGGGTAGGAGAGCAGTACTTC.